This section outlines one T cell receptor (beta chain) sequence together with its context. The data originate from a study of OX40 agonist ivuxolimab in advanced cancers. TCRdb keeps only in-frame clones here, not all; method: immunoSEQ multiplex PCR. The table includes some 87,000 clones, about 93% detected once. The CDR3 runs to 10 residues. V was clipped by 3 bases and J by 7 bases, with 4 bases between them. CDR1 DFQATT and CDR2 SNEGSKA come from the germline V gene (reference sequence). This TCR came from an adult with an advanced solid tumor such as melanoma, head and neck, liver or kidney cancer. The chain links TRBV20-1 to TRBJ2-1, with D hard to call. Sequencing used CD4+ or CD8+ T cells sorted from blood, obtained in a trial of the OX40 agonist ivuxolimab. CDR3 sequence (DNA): TGCAGTGCTAGTTGGAATGAGCAGTTCTTC. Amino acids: CSASWNEQFF.